This TCR beta chain was documented in a study of shared clonotypes between healthy human individuals. Study-level information: Each donor had three CD4 naive, three CD4 memory, two CD8 naive and one CD8 memory plate.

Here immunoSEQ multiplex PCR was the method, and the copy in TCRdb shows in-frame clones only, minus some. The repertoire has some 1 million clones, around 75% of them found once; the top ten carry roughly 1.5%. CDR1 and CDR2 (germline): SGHTS, YDEGEE. The CDR3 extends over 16 amino acids. V was trimmed by 4 bases and J by 0 bases, leaving 14 bases between them. Study-wide findings and caveats: Collection of samples was limited to blood; tissue repertoires likely differ.

Concerning this clone: Its antigen is currently unknown.

The TCR comes from a young man in good health. The gene calls are TRBV5-8 and TRBJ2-4, with D possibly TRBD1 on 5 matching bases. Sequenced: memory CD4+ T cells sorted from blood. Subset indicated: CD45RA-negative fraction. In DNA form, the CDR3 reads TGTGCCAGCAGCCCGCGACAGATTATAGCCAAAAACATTCAGTACTTC. Its protein is CASSPRQIIAKNIQYF.